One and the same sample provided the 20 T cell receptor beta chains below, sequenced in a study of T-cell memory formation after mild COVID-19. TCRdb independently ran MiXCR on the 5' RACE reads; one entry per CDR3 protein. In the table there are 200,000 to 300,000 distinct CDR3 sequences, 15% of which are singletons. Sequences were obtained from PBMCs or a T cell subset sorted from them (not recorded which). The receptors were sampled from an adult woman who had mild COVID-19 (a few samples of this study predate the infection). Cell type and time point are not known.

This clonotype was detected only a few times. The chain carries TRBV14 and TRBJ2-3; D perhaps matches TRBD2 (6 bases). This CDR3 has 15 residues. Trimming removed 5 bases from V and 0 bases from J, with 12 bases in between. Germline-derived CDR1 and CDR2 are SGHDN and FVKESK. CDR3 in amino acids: CASSLFGRSTDTQYF. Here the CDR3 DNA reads TGTGCCAGCAGCTTATTCGGGAGAAGCACAGATACGCAGTATTTT.

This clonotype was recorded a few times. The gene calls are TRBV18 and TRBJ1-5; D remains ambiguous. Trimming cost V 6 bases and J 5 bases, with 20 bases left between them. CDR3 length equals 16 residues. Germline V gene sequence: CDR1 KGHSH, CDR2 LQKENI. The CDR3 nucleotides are TGTGCCAGCTCGCTGGGGAGAGCCAGGTATGATCAGCCCCAGCATTTT. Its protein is CASSLGRARYDQPQHF.

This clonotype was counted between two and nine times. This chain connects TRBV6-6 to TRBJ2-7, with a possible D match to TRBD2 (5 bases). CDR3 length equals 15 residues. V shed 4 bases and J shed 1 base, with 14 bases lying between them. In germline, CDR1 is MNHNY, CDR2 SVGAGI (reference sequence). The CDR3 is CASSSTAGGSYEQYF. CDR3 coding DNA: TGTGCCAGCAGTTCCACCGCGGGCGGGTCCTACGAGCAGTACTTC.

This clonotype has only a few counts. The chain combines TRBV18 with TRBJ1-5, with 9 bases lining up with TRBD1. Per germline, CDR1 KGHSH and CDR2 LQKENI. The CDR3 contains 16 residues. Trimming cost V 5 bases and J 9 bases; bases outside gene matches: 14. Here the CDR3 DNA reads TGTGCCAGCTCAGCATCTCGGACAGGGGTTTTTCTGCCCCAGCATTTT. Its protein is CASSASRTGVFLPQHF.

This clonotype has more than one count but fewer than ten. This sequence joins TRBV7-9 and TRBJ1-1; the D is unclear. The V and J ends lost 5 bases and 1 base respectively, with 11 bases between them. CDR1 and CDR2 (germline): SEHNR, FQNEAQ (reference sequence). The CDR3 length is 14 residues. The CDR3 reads CASSPGSPNTEAFF. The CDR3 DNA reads TGTGCCAGCAGCCCTGGTTCCCCGAACACTGAAGCTTTCTTT.

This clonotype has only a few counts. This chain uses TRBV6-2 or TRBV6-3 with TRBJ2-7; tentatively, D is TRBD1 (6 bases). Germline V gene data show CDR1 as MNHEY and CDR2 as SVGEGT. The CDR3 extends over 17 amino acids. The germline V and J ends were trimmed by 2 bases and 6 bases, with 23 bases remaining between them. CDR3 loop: CASSYASGQSMVSEQYF. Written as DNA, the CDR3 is TGTGCCAGCAGTTACGCGTCTGGACAGAGCATGGTCTCCGAGCAGTACTTC.

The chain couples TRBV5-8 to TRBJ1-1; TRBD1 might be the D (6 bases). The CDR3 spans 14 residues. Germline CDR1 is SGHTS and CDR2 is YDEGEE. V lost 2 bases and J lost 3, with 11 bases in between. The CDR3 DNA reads TGTGCCAGCAGCTTCACAGGGTACGACACTGAAGCTTTCTTT. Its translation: CASSFTGYDTEAFF.

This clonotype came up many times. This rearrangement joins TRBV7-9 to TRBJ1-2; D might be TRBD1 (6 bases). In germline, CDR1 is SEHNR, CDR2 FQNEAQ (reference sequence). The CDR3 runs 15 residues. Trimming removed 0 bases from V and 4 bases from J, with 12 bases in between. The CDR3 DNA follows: TGTGCCAGCAGCTTAGCCGGGGCAGGGGCCTATGGCTACACCTTC. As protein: CASSLAGAGAYGYTF. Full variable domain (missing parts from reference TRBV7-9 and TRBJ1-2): DTGVSQNPRHKITKRGQNVTFRCDPISEHNRLYWYRQTLGQGPEFLTYFQNEAQLEKSRLLSDRFSAERPKGSFSTLEIQRTEQGDSAMYLCASSLAGAGAYGYTFGSGTRLTVV.

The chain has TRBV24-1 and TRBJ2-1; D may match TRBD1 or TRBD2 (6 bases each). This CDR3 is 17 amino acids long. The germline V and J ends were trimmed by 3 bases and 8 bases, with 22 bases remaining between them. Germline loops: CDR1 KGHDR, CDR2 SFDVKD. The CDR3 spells CATSDPLGGSSPHEQFF. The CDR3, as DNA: TGTGCCACCAGTGATCCACTCGGGGGCAGTTCACCCCATGAGCAGTTCTTC.

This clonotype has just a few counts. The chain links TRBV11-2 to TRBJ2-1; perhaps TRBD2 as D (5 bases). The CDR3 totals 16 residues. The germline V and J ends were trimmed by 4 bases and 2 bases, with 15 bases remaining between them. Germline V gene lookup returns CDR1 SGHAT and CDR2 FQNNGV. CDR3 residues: CASSSQLGVAYNEQFF. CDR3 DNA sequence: TGTGCCAGCAGCTCCCAACTAGGCGTGGCCTACAATGAGCAGTTCTTC.

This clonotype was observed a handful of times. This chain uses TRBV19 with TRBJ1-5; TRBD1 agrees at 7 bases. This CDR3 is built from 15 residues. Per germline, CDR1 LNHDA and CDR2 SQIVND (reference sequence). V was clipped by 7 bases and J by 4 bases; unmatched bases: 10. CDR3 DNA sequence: TGTGCCAGTACTAAGGGGGCGCGAGGTAATCAGCCCCAGCATTTT. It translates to CASTKGARGNQPQHF.

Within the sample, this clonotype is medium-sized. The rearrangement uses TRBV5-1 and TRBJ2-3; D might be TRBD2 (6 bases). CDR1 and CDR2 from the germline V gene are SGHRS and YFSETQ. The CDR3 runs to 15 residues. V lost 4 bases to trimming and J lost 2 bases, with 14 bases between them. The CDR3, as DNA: TGCGCCAGCAGCCCCCGGGACTTCAACACAGATACGCAGTATTTT. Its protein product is CASSPRDFNTDTQYF.

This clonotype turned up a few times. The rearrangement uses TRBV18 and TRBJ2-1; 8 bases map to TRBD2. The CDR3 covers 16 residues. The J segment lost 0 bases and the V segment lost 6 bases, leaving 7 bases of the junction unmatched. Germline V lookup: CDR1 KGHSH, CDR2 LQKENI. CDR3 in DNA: TGTGCCAGCTCCAAGACCAGCGGGAGCTCCTACAATGAGCAGTTCTTC. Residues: CASSKTSGSSYNEQFF.

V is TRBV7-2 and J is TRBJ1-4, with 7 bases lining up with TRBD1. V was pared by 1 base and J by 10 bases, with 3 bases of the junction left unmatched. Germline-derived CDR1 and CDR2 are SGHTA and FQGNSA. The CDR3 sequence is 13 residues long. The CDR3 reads CASSLGTGVKLFF. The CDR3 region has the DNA TGTGCCAGCAGCTTAGGGACAGGTGTAAAACTGTTTTTT.

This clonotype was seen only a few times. DNA of the CDR3: TGTGCCAGCAGTGAAGCGGAAAGGAGCTACGAGCAGTACTTC. Amino acids: CASSEAERSYEQYF. The chain is built from TRBV6-1 and TRBJ2-7; unclear D gene. The CDR3 loop spans 14 amino acids. V shed 0 bases and J shed 3 bases, with 9 bases lying between them. Germline V lookup: CDR1 MNHNS, CDR2 SASEGT.

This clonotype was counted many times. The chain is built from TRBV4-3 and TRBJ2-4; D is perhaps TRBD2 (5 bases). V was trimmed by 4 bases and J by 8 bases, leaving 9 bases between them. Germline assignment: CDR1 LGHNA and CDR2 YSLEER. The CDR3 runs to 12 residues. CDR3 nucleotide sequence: TGCGCCAGCAGCCCCGGCGGGTACATTCAGTACTTC. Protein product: CASSPGGYIQYF.

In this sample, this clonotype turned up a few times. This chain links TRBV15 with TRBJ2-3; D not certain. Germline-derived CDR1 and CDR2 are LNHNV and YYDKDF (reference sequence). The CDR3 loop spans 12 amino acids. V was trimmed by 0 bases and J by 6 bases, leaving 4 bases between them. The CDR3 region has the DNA TGTGCCACCAGCAGAGAAGGCGATACGCAGTATTTT. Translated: CATSREGDTQYF.

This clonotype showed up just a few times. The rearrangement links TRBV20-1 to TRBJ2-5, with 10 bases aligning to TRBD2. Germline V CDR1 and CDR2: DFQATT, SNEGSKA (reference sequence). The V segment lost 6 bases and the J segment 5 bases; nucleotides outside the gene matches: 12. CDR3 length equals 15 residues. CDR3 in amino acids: CSAKNQREGPETQYF. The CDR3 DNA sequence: TGCAGTGCGAAGAACCAGCGGGAGGGCCCGGAGACCCAGTACTTC.

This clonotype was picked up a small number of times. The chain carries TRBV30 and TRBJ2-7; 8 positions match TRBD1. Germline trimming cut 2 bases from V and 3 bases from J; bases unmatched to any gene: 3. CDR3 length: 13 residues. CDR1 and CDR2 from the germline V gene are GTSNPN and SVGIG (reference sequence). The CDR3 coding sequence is TGTGCCTGGAGTAAGACAGGGGTCTACGAGCAGTACTTC. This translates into CAWSKTGVYEQYF. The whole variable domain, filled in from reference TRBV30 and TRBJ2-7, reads SQTIHQWPATLVQPVGSPLSLECTVEGTSNPNLYWYRQAAGRGLQLLFYSVGIGQISSEVPQNLSASRPQDRQFILSSKKLLLSDSGFYLCAWSKTGVYEQYFGPGTRLTVT.

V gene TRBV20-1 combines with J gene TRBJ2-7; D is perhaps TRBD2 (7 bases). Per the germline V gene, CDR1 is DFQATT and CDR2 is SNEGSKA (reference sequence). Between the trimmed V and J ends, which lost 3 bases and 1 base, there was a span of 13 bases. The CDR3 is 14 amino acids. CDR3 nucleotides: TGCAGTGCTAGCCGAAGGGGGGGGTCCTACGAGCAGTACTTC. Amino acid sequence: CSASRRGGSYEQYF.